This entry is about one T cell receptor beta chain. TCRdb ran MiXCR on the RT-PCR reads and lists one entry per CDR3 protein. The data contain 920,000 or so distinct CDR3 sequences, about a sixth of them singletons. Germline-derived CDR1 and CDR2 are SEHNR and FQNEAQ (reference sequence). The CDR3 is 13 residues long. V was cut by 1 base and J by 5 bases, with 5 bases left in between. These data originate in a study of patients and donors after allogeneic stem cell transplantation. The sample consisted of blood, either unsorted or a sorted T cell fraction (not recorded which). The V gene is TRBV7-9, the J gene TRBJ1-4, with D unresolved. The sequence derives from a human donor who was either an allogeneic HSCT recipient or a stem cell or donor lymphocyte infusion donor (not recorded which). It is not recorded whose cells these are; they may come from a transplant donor. CDR3 loop: CASSLEGNEKLFF. The CDR3 DNA follows: TGTGCCAGCAGCTTAGAAGGAAATGAAAAACTGTTTTTT.